The following is a T cell receptor beta chain sequence with its context. From germline, CDR1 is SNHLY and CDR2 FYNNEI. The V and J ends lost 6 bases and 5 bases, in that order; junction bases with no gene match: 15. The CDR3 has 17 amino acids. The source of the sample is a study of blood T cell repertoires in COVID-19. The wider study: T cells, B-cell-depleted T cells, or PBMCs provided the cDNA or gDNA that served as material.

Authors' analysis steps: Using reference gene primer amplification, nucleated cell counts were estimated. The repertoire was sequenced with immunoSEQ multiplex PCR; TCRdb's copy has only in-frame clones and lacks some. D and trimming come from the DNA, and the V and J calls and clone size come from that table. The repertoire holds around 440,000 clones, about 87% seen once, with roughly 12% in the top ten. The origin of this receptor is a woman in her forties or fifties with COVID-19, enrolled during active disease. The genes are TRBV2 and TRBJ2-3; TRBD2 matches at 9 bases. What was sequenced was peripheral blood. CDR3 coding DNA: TGTGCCAGCAGCGTATCCACGAGCGGGGGGCCCCGAGATACGCAGTATTTT. It specifies CASSVSTSGGPRDTQYF.